These 22 T cell receptor beta chains came from one sample sequenced in a study of prognosis after radiotherapy for stage I lung cancer. TCR beta CDR3 was amplified from genomic DNA by two-round multiplex PCR. Primers were specific to each TRBV and TRBJ gene in first-round PCR. TCRdb reanalysed the multiplex PCR reads using MiXCR and keeps one entry per CDR3 protein. The sample includes under 55,000 distinct CDR3 sequences, about a third seen only once; the top ten take 9.2%. The input for sequencing was PBMCs, taken before or after stereotactic body radiation therapy (not recorded which). These receptors were taken from a donor aged 50 or older with non-small cell lung cancer.

The sample holds many counts of this clonotype. This chain joins TRBV11-3 and TRBJ2-2; D is perhaps TRBD1 or TRBD2 (6 bases each). Trimming took 8 bases from V and 5 from J, leaving 9 bases between them. The CDR3 length is 12 residues. Germline V gives CDR1 SGHNT, CDR2 YENEEA. The CDR3 nucleotides are TGTGCCAGCCAGGGGAGGACCGGGGAGCTGTTTTTT. Its protein is CASQGRTGELFF.

In its sample, this clonotype was seen many times. The CDR3 coding sequence is TGTGCCAGCAGCTCTCGACTAGCGGGAGACTACAATGAGCAGTTCTTC. This translates into CASSSRLAGDYNEQFF. The V and J genes are TRBV11-3 and TRBJ2-1; 12 bases are a match to TRBD2. The junction had 4 bases not matched to a gene; V was cut back by 4 bases and J by 3 bases. The CDR3 spans 16 residues. The germline CDR1 and CDR2 sequences are SGHNT and YENEEA.

A word on this clonotype: A single base is all that separates this from a far larger clone, so a read error is likely. This chain uses TRBV6-5 with TRBJ2-1, with D unclear. The germline gives CDR1 MNHEY, CDR2 SVGAGI. CDR3 length equals 16 residues. The V end lost 10 bases, the J end lost 7 bases, and 26 bases lay between the germline ends. CDR3 nucleotide sequence: TGTGCCACGGTGACATCTAGACGGCTTAGAGTTAATGAGCAGTTCTTC. It codes for CATVTSRRLRVNEQFF.

Concerning this clonotype: A read error may be the cause here, since a much bigger clone is one base away. V gene TRBV20-1 combines with J gene TRBJ2-1; the match to TRBD2 covers 12 bases. This CDR3 spans 17 amino acids. Germline-derived CDR1 and CDR2 are DFQATT and SNEGSKA (reference sequence). Losses at the gene ends were 4 bases for V and 9 bases for J; bases not matched to a gene: 16. CDR3 nucleotide sequence: TGCAGTGCTATAGAAAGACTAGCGGGAGTGGTTCATGGTGAGCAGTTCTTC. It specifies CSAIERLAGVVHGEQFF.

Only a few counts were recorded for this clonotype. One base away lies a much larger clone, so this may be a sequencing read error. The chain uses TRBV28 and TRBJ2-1; 7 bases are shared with TRBD2. The ends lost 8 bases at V and 7 bases at J; junction bases unmatched: 5. CDR1 MDHEN and CDR2 SYDVKM come from the germline V gene. The CDR3 extends over 12 amino acids. DNA for the CDR3: TGTGCCAGCCCCTGGGAGGGAAATGAGCAGTTCTTC. Amino acid sequence: CASPWEGNEQFF.

There are many counts of this clonotype. V gene TRBV4-2 combines with J gene TRBJ2-3; unclear D gene. Germline V gives CDR1 LGHNA, CDR2 YNFKEQ. The CDR3 is made up of 18 amino acids. The V gene lost 0 bases and the J gene lost 6 bases, with 22 bases spanning the gap. The CDR3: CASSQDGVVGATADTQYF. The CDR3 region has the DNA TGTGCCAGCAGCCAAGATGGGGTGGTTGGCGCCACGGCGGATACGCAGTATTTT.

The CDR3 sequence is CASSLPRCGNTIYF. The CDR3, as DNA: TGTGCCAGCAGTCTACCCAGGTGCGGAAACACCATATATTTT. V is TRBV12-3 or TRBV12-4 and J is TRBJ1-3; D is undetermined. CDR3 length equals 14 residues. The V end lost 5 bases, the J end lost 4 bases, and 12 bases lay between the germline ends.

Comment on this clonotype: Only one base separates this from a far larger clonotype, so it likely reflects a read error. The chain links TRBV7-9 to TRBJ2-7; 7 nucleotides align to TRBD1. This CDR3 is built from 14 residues. From germline, CDR1 is SEHNR and CDR2 FQNEAQ (reference sequence). V shed 5 bases, J shed 6 bases, and the junction held 10 bases outside the gene matches. The CDR3 loop reads CASSHRDSHSEQYF. CDR3 nucleotide sequence: TGTGCCAGCAGCCACCGGGACAGTCACTCCGAGCAGTACTTC.

Notes on this clonotype: A read error may explain this, as a much larger clone is one base away. This chain connects TRBV5-1 to TRBJ1-5; D uncertain. Per germline, CDR1 SGHRS and CDR2 YFSETQ. CDR3 size: 14 residues. CDR3 DNA sequence: TGCGCCAGCAGCTTGTCCTCACCCAATCAGCCCCAGAATTTT. Residues: CASSLSSPNQPQNF. Drawing the rest from reference TRBV5-1 and TRBJ1-5, the complete variable domain is KAGVTQTPRYLIKTRGQQVTLSCSPISGHRSVSWYQQTPGQGLQFLFEYFSETQRNKGNFPGRFSGRQFSNSRSEMNVSTLELGDSALYLCASSLSSPNQPQNFGDGTRLSIL.

This chain connects TRBV20-1 to TRBJ2-1; D perhaps matches TRBD2 (5 bases). The CDR3 totals 12 residues. Per germline, CDR1 DFQATT and CDR2 SNEGSKA (reference sequence). Trimming shortened V by 4 bases and J by 7 bases, and 11 bases separated the two germline ends. For the CDR3, the DNA is TGCAGTGCTATCCGAGGGCCGAATGAGCAGTTCTTC. Translated, it gives CSAIRGPNEQFF.

This clonotype was seen many times. V is TRBV24-1 and J is TRBJ2-5; a possible D gene is TRBD1 (5 bases). Germline assignment: CDR1 KGHDR and CDR2 SFDVKD. The CDR3 is 13 amino acids. Trimming took off 6 bases at V and 5 bases at J, with 12 bases between the two ends. The CDR3 reads CATSSGIGETQYF. For the CDR3, the DNA is TGTGCCACCAGTTCAGGGATAGGGGAGACCCAGTACTTC.

On this clonotype itself: A read error likely explains this, since a far larger clone differs by one base. The chain couples TRBV6-5 to TRBJ2-1; perhaps TRBD2 as D (5 bases). V dropped 2 bases and J dropped 8 bases, with 16 bases sitting between them. The germline V gene encodes CDR1 MNHEY and CDR2 SVGAGI. The CDR3 is 15 amino acids. The CDR3 protein is CASSYGRTQGDEQFF. CDR3 bases: TGTGCCAGCAGTTACGGTCGGACTCAAGGTGATGAGCAGTTCTTC.

V gene TRBV20-1 combines with J gene TRBJ2-7; possibly TRBD2 for D (6 bases). This CDR3 comprises 14 residues. Germline V gene data show CDR1 as DFQATT and CDR2 as SNEGSKA (reference sequence). V was pared by 0 bases and J by 6 bases, with 15 bases between. In DNA form, the CDR3 reads TGCAGTGCTAGAGACCGAGCGGGCACAGGCGAGCAGTACTTC. It encodes CSARDRAGTGEQYF.

Concerning this clonotype: A much larger clone differs by one base, so this may be a read error. The chain has TRBV4-2 and TRBJ2-2, with TRBD2 matching 12 bases. The CDR3 is 18 amino acids. With V trimmed by 1 base and J by 7 bases, 10 bases remained unmatched. Germline V CDR1 and CDR2: LGHNA, YNFKEQ. CDR3 nucleotide sequence: TGTGCCAGCAGCCAAGTCGCTAGCGGGAGGGTCGGGGTCGGGGAGCTGTTTTTT. Its protein product is CASSQVASGRVGVGELFF.

The rearrangement links TRBV24-1 to TRBJ2-1; the D is unclear. Germline lookup yields CDR1 KGHDR and CDR2 SFDVKD. The CDR3 is 15 amino acids. V shed 4 bases and J shed 8 bases, with 17 bases lying between them. CDR3 coding DNA: TGTGCCACCAGTGAACCCCTGGGTAGGATCGATGAGCAGTTCTTC. It yields the protein CATSEPLGRIDEQFF.

The sample holds a few counts of this clonotype. A much larger clone lies one base from this, so it may be a read error. V usage is TRBV27 and J usage is TRBJ2-1; 7 bases are a match to TRBD2. The CDR3 is 15 residues long. J was trimmed by 4 bases and V by 7 bases; bases with no gene match: 10. CDR1 is MNHEY and CDR2 is SMNVEV in the germline V gene (reference sequence). CDR3 protein: CASIRTGTTYNEQFF. CDR3 DNA: TGTGCCAGCATACGGACCGGGACTACATACAATGAGCAGTTCTTC.

In this sample, this clonotype turned up many times. The V gene is TRBV12-3 or TRBV12-4, the J gene TRBJ1-2; D may be TRBD1 (6 bases). The CDR3 is 12 amino acids. V lost 4 bases and J lost 6, with 9 bases in between. CDR3 sequence reads: CASSWTANGYTF. The CDR3 coding sequence is TGTGCCAGCAGTTGGACAGCAAATGGCTACACCTTC.

This clonotype was counted ten times or more. The CDR3: CASRRTGQGLRSGYTF. The CDR3 DNA follows: TGTGCCAGCAGACGAACGGGACAGGGGCTTCGTAGCGGCTACACCTTC. The J gene is TRBJ1-2, the V gene TRBV28; 10 bases are shared with TRBD1. The CDR3 is 16 amino acids. With 6 bases clipped from V and 8 bases from J, the junction kept 15 bases outside the gene matches. Germline V gene data show CDR1 as MDHEN and CDR2 as SYDVKM.

The sample holds many counts of this clonotype. The chain combines TRBV25-1 with TRBJ1-2, with 7 nucleotides matching TRBD1. V was clipped by 7 bases and J by 4 bases; unmatched bases: 9. Looked up from germline, CDR1 is MGHDK and CDR2 is SYGVNS. The CDR3 is 14 residues long. The CDR3 is CASTSDRDAYGYTF. The CDR3 DNA sequence: TGTGCCAGCACTAGTGACAGGGATGCCTATGGCTACACCTTC.

As for this clonotype: This sequence may be a read error, since a much larger clone differs from it by one base. The chain uses TRBV28 and TRBJ2-6, with a weak D call TRBD1 (5 bases). CDR1 and CDR2 (germline): MDHEN, SYDVKM. This CDR3 comprises 12 residues. V was cut by 8 bases and J by 8 bases, with 10 bases left in between. DNA for the CDR3: TGTGCCAGCGGGGCAATGACCAACGTCCTGACTTTC. This sequence encodes CASGAMTNVLTF.

This clonotype was counted at least ten times. This chain joins TRBV2 and TRBJ1-1; unclear D gene. This CDR3 has 15 amino acids. Between the trimmed V and J ends, which lost 6 bases and 1 base, there was a span of 15 bases. From germline, CDR1 is SNHLY and CDR2 FYNNEI. The CDR3 DNA reads as TGTGCCAGCAGGCGGGAGGGTGGGGAGAACACTGAAGCTTTCTTT. It is translated as CASRREGGENTEAFF.

As to this clonotype: A far larger clone is off by one base, so a read error is likely. This chain uses TRBV6-9 with TRBJ2-7; D not resolved. The V gene lost 3 bases and the J gene lost 2 bases, with 8 bases spanning the gap. The CDR3 is 13 residues long. Germline CDR1 reads MNHGY; CDR2 reads SVAAGI. The chain's CDR3 is CASSYSRTYEQYF. The CDR3 coding sequence is TGTGCCAGCAGTTACAGTCGAACCTACGAGCAGTACTTC.